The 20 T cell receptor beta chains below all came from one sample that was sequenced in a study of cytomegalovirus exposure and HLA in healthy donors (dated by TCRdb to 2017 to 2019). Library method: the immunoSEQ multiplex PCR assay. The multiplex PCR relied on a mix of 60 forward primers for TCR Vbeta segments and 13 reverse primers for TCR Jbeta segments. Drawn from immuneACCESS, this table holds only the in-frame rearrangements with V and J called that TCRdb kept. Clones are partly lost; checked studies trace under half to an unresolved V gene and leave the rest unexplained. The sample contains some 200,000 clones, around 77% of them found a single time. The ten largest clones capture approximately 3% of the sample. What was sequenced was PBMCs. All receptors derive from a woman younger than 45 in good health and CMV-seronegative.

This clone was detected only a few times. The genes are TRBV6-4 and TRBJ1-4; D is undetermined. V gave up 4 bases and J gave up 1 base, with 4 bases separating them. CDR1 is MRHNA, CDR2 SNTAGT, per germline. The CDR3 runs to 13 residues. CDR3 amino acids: CASSVQTNEKLFF. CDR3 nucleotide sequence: TGTGCCAGCAGTGTACAAACTAATGAAAAACTGTTTTTT.

The CDR3 region is CASSLTAGNEQFF. For the CDR3, the DNA is TGTGCCAGCAGCCTCACAGCGGGTAATGAGCAGTTCTTC. This rearrangement joins TRBV9 to TRBJ2-1; possible D gene TRBD2, 6 bases. In germline, CDR1 is SGDLS, CDR2 YYNGEE. V was trimmed by 4 bases and J by 7 bases, leaving 12 bases between them. The CDR3 totals 13 residues.

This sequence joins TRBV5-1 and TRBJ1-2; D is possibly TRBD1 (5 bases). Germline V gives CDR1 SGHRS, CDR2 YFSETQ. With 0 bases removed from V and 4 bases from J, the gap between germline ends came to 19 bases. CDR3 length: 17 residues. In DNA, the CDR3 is TGCGCCAGCAGCTTGGCCCCGATCCAGGGCTCGGGCTATGGCTACACCTTC. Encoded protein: CASSLAPIQGSGYGYTF.

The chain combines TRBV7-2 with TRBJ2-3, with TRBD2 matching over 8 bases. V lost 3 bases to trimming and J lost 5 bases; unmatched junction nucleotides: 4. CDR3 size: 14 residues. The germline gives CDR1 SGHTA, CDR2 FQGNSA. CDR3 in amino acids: CASSFNGRGDTQYF. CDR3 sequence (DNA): TGTGCCAGCAGCTTTAACGGGAGGGGAGATACGCAGTATTTT.

The CDR3, as DNA: TGTGCCAGCAGCTTGGGACAGGGGCTTTGGTCACCCCTCCACTTT. It specifies CASSLGQGLWSPLHF. The chain joins TRBV5-6 to TRBJ1-6; 8 nucleotides agree with TRBD1. V shed 0 bases, J shed 10 bases, and the junction held 6 bases outside the gene matches. CDR1 is SGHDT, CDR2 YYEEEE, per germline. The CDR3 contains 15 residues.

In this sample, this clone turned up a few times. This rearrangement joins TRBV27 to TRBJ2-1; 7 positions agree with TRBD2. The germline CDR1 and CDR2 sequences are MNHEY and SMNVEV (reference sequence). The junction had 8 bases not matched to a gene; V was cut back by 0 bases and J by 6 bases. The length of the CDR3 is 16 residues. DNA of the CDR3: TGTGCCAGCAGTTTATCGTTGGCTAGCGGACGCAATGAGCAGTTCTTC. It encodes CASSLSLASGRNEQFF.

CDR3 coding DNA: TGCGCCAGCAGCCACCCCCCGGGACAGGGATGGGGCTATGGCTACACCTTC. Translation gives CASSHPPGQGWGYGYTF. The rearrangement links TRBV4-1 to TRBJ1-2; 9 bases line up with TRBD1. The V gene end was trimmed by 3 bases and the J gene end by 4 bases; junction bases not matched to a gene: 12. The CDR3 spans 17 residues. Germline V gives CDR1 MGHRA, CDR2 YSYEKL.

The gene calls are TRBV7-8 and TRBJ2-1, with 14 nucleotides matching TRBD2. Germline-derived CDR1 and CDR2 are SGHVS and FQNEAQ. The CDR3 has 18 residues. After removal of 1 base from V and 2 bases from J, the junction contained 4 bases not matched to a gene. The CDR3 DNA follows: TGTGCCAGCAGCTTAGGACTAGCGGGAGGGCCTACCTACAATGAGCAGTTCTTC. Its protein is CASSLGLAGGPTYNEQFF. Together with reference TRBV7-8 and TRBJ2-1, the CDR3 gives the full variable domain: GAGVSQSPRYKVAKRGQDVALRCDPISGHVSLFWYQQALGQGPEFLTYFQNEAQLDKSGLPSDRFFAERPEGSVSTLKIQRTQQEDSAVYLCASSLGLAGGPTYNEQFFGPGTRLTVL.

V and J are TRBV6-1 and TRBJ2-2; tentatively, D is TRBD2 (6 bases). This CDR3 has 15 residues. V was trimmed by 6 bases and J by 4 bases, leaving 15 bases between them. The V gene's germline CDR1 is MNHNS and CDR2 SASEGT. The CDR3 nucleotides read TGTGCCAGCAGGACACTAGCTTCCCTCACCGGGGAGCTGTTTTTT. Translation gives CASRTLASLTGELFF.

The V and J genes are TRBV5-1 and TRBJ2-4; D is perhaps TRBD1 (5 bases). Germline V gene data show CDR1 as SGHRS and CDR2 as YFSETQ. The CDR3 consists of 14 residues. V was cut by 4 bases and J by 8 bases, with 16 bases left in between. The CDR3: CASSVFRDVHIQYF. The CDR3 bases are TGCGCCAGCAGCGTCTTCAGGGATGTGCACATTCAGTACTTC. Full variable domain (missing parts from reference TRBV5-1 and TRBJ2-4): KAGVTQTPRYLIKTRGQQVTLSCSPISGHRSVSWYQQTPGQGLQFLFEYFSETQRNKGNFPGRFSGRQFSNSRSEMNVSTLELGDSALYLCASSVFRDVHIQYFGAGTRLSVL.

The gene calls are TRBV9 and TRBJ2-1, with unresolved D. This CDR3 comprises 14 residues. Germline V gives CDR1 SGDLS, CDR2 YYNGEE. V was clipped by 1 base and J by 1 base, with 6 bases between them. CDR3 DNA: TGTGCCAGCAGCGTAAGCTCGTCCTACAATGAGCAGTTCTTC. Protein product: CASSVSSSYNEQFF.

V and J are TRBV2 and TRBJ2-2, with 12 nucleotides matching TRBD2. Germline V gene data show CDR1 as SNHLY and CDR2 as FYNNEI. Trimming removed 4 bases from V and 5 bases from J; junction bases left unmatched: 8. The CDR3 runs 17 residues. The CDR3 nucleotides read TGTGCCAGCAGTGGGGCTAGCGGGGGGGCTGGGACCGGGGAGCTGTTTTTT. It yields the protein CASSGASGGAGTGELFF.

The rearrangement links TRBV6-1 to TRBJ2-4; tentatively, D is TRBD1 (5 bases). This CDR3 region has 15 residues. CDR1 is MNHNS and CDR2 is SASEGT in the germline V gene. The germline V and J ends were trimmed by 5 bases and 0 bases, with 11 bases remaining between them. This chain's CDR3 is CASSWLGVAKNIQYF. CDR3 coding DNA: TGTGCCAGCAGTTGGTTAGGGGTAGCCAAAAACATTCAGTACTTC.

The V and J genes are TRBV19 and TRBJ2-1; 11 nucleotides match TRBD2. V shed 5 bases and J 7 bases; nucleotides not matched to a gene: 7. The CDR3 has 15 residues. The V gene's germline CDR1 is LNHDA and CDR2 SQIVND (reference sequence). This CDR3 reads CASSPLAGAGNEQFF. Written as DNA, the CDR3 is TGTGCCAGTAGTCCACTAGCGGGAGCGGGGAATGAGCAGTTCTTC.

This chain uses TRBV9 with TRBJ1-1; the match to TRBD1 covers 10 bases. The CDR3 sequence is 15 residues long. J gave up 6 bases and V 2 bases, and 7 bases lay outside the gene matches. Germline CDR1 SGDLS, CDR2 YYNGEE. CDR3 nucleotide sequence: TGTGCCAGCAGCGTTCAACCGGGACAGGGGTCTGAAGCTTTCTTT. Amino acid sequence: CASSVQPGQGSEAFF.

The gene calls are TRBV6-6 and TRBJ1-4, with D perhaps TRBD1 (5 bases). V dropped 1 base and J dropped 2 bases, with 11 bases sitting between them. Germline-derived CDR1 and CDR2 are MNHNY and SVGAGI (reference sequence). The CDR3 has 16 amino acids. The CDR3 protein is CASSYLGEVTNEKLFF. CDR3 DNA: TGTGCCAGCAGTTACTTAGGGGAGGTCACTAATGAAAAACTGTTTTTT.

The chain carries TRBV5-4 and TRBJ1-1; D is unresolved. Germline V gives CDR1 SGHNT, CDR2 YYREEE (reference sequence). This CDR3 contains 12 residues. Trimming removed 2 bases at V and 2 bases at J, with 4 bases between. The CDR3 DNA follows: TGTGCCAGCAGCTTCAGTAACACTGAAGCTTTCTTT. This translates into CASSFSNTEAFF.

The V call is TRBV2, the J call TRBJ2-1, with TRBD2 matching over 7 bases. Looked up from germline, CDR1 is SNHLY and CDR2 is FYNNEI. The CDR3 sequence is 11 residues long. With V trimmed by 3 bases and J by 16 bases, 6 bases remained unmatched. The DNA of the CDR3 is TGTGCCAGCAGTGAGGAGACTAGCCGTTTCTTC. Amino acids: CASSEETSRFF.

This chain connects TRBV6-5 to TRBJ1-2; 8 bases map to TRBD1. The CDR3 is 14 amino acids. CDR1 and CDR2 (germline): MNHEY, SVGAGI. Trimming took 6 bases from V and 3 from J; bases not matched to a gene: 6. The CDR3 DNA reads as TGTGCCAGCAGCCTGGACAGGGACTACTATGGCTACACCTTC. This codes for CASSLDRDYYGYTF.

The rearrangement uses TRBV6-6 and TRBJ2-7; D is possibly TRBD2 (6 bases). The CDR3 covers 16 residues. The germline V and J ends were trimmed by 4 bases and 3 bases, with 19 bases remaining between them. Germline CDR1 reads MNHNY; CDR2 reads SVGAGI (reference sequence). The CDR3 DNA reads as TGTGCCAGCAGTTCCCCGGCGGGACCAAACCTCTACGAGCAGTACTTC. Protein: CASSSPAGPNLYEQYF.